This section outlines one TCR beta chain sequence together with its context. In its sample, this clonotype was seen many times. Its antigen is currently not known. No base qualities exist here, and no much larger clone lies one base off it. The sample belongs to a study of molecular identifiers for immune sequencing clone quantification (dated by TCRdb to the late 2010s). Background on the whole study: In a replicate experiment, RNA from roughly 20,000 or 100,000 naive CD8 T cells was split into five aliquots, four of which were sequenced. CD8 T cells were used in a methods study to benchmark molecular-identifier clustering-based TCR repertoire sequencing (MIDCIRS) and TCR RNA copy counting.

Libraries were built with PCR. The sample was run on a NextSeq 500. Bulk TCR libraries were generated as previously described, with the TCR primers listed in Table S5 used. The Qiagen AllPrep DNA/RNA kit was used to purify total RNA. Before analysis, reads from multiple sequencing runs of one library were combined. The paper's data handling went like this. Reads were retained only if an exact TCR constant sequence was present, and the retained reads were trimmed to 150 nt and grouped according to their 12-nt molecular barcodes. Reads within each barcode group were sub-clustered using a 15% Levenshtein threshold, and quality-weighted consensus sequences were constructed for each RNA molecule. Non-functional sequences were discarded, and so were lower-count sequences lying one edit away from another sequence. On the basis of fitting two negative binomial distributions, barcode sub-clusters with fewer than 20% of the maximum read count were discarded. Using fastp trimming at Q25 and MiXCR clonotype assembly, TCRdb reanalyzed the public sequencing data and kept in-frame beta chains. Records with the same CDR3 protein are collapsed into one entry carrying the most frequent genes and DNA. These V and J calls are TCRdb output, not the study's own analysis. This sample holds tens of thousands of distinct CDR3 sequences; roughly 22% were observed only once. The top ten clonotypes cover around 0.97% of the sample.

Libraries of naive CD8 T cells were built from around 20,000 to 990,000 sorted cells, with 10%, 30% or 50% of the purified RNA used. Naive CD8 T cells, defined as CD8+CD4-CCR7+CD45RA+, were FACS-sorted into RLT Plus buffer on a BD FACSAria II. Detection sensitivity was tested by spiking Jurkat RNA equal to roughly nine TCR copies' worth into samples containing about 20,000-1,100,000 naive CD8 T cells. Enrichment of CD8 T cells was done with RosetteSep CD8+ T Cell Enrichment Cocktail plus Ficoll-Paque, and ACK red cell lysis came afterward. The germline V gene supplies CDR1 SGHTA and CDR2 FQGNSA. The CDR3 measures 17 amino acids from cysteine to phenylalanine. The retained sequence is limited to the CDR3, 51 bases, with the frame set at the first base. At the junction V is shortened by 0 bases and J by 1 base, with 16 bases in between. What the authors observed across the whole study: Spiked-in Jurkat TCR RNA equal to a single cell's worth was reported to be detectable even within one million naive CD8 T cells. Without barcode sub-clustering, chimeric consensus sequences inflated TCR diversity; chimeras reached as high as 47%. In CMV-specific effector cells, over 99% of molecules were held by clones above 20 RNA copies, whereas under 1% of molecules were held by such clones in naive cells. The naive libraries included spiked-in Jurkat TCR RNA (10 copies' worth), and this RNA is not part of the donor repertoire. The sizes of highly expanded clones could end up underestimated when identical TCR molecules share a barcode. Modeling gave about three recovered TCR RNA copies per cell versus 9.5 to 10 by digital PCR, implying approximately 30% capture efficiency.

The sequence derives from a human donor in good health. Some libraries in this study had Jurkat cell RNA spiked in. This chain is built from TRBV7-2 and TRBJ2-7; the D gene is unclear. The source material was naive CD8+ T cells from blood, with Jurkat cell RNA spiked in. The cell subset or site tag for this specimen amounts to: FACS-sorted CD8+CD4-CCR7+CD45RA+ naive T cells. This receptor has the CDR3 CASSLAWSSPMSYEQYF. The bases read TGTGCCAGCAGCTTAGCCTGGAGTAGCCCCATGTCCTACGAGCAGTACTTC.